Listed here are 5 T cell receptor beta chains from one sample, sequenced in a study of CD8+ T cells in alopecia areata. cDNA serving as the sequencing template came from extracted, reverse transcribed RNA. Using immunoSEQ multiplex PCR, the repertoire was profiled, and TCRdb retains in-frame clones only, with some absent. Of a few hundred thousand clones listed, about two thirds are singletons. The specimen comprised CD4+ T cells sorted from blood, sampled at week 0. These TCRs come from a human donor with alopecia areata.

The chain recombines TRBV2 with TRBJ2-5; TRBD1 matches at 9 bases. The CDR3 has 12 amino acids. CDR1 and CDR2 (germline): SNHLY, FYNNEI. The junction had 0 bases not matched to a gene; V was cut back by 6 bases and J by 4 bases. This CDR3 is CASRGQGETQYF. DNA for the CDR3: TGTGCCAGCAGGGGACAGGGAGAGACCCAGTACTTC.

The rearrangement links TRBV5-1 to TRBJ2-2, with a possible D match to TRBD1 (6 bases). With 0 bases removed from V and 8 bases from J, the gap between germline ends came to 11 bases. Germline assignment: CDR1 SGHRS and CDR2 YFSETQ. The CDR3 is 14 residues long. The CDR3 sequence: CASSLDREYGELFF. CDR3 nucleotides: TGCGCCAGCAGCTTGGACAGGGAATATGGGGAGCTGTTTTTT.

The chain carries TRBV30 and TRBJ1-1; perhaps TRBD1 as D (6 bases). CDR3 length equals 13 residues. Deletions cut 0 bases from V and 1 base from J, with 6 bases between. Germline V gene data show CDR1 as GTSNPN and CDR2 as SVGIG (reference sequence). CDR3 in DNA: TGTGCCTGGAGTGTAGGGGGGAACACTGAAGCTTTCTTT. Its translation is CAWSVGGNTEAFF.

V is TRBV9 and J is TRBJ1-1; D not resolved. Trimming removed 5 bases at V and 1 base at J, with 9 bases between. CDR1 and CDR2 (germline): SGDLS, YYNGEE. The CDR3 spans 13 residues. The CDR3 DNA sequence: TGTGCCAGCAGTCCCGGGTGGAACACTGAAGCTTTCTTT. It encodes CASSPGWNTEAFF.

This clone was seen more than once but under ten times. The chain carries TRBV29-1 and TRBJ2-3; D not resolved. V lost 5 bases, J lost 6 bases, and 6 bases lay in between. The CDR3 length is 10 residues. CDR1 and CDR2 from the germline V gene are SQVTM and ANQGSEA. CDR3 residues: CSVSTDTQYF. CDR3 in DNA: TGCAGCGTTTCGACTGATACGCAGTATTTT.